The 29 T cell receptor beta chains below all came from one sample that was sequenced in a study of blood T cell repertoires in COVID-19. TCRdb's table, derived via immunoSEQ multiplex PCR, lists solely in-frame clones and lacks some. This sample carries about 200,000 clones, roughly 90% of them seen once, and the ten largest clones take 1.5% to 2%. The sequencing sample was made of peripheral blood. The source is a man between 18 and 35 years old with active or convalescent COVID-19.

This clone showed up just a few times. The chain links TRBV19 to TRBJ2-7; D may be TRBD1 (5 bases). CDR3 size: 13 residues. V was cut by 4 bases and J by 5 bases, with 12 bases left in between. The germline V gene encodes CDR1 LNHDA and CDR2 SQIVND (reference sequence). The CDR3 loop is CASSNQGGHEQYF. The CDR3 bases are TGTGCCAGTAGTAACCAGGGCGGCCACGAGCAGTACTTC.

This chain uses TRBV2 with TRBJ2-3, with 9 bases lining up with TRBD1. Trimming took 6 bases from V and 4 from J; bases not matched to a gene: 11. Germline loops: CDR1 SNHLY, CDR2 FYNNEI. The CDR3 extends over 16 amino acids. CDR3 residues: CASSADRGVLSDTQYF. The CDR3 coding sequence is TGTGCCAGCAGCGCCGACAGGGGGGTCTTGTCAGATACGCAGTATTTT.

The chain carries TRBV19 and TRBJ2-5; D remains unclear. Germline CDR1 and CDR2: LNHDA and SQIVND (reference sequence). The CDR3 covers 15 residues. Trimming removed 5 bases from V and 4 bases from J, with 17 bases in between. The CDR3 bases are TGTGCCAGTAGTGTGACGACTTTGCCGGCAGAGACCCAGTACTTC. Residues: CASSVTTLPAETQYF.

The V gene is TRBV6-5, the J gene TRBJ2-7; TRBD2 matches at 12 bases. Germline V gene data show CDR1 as MNHEY and CDR2 as SVGAGI. The CDR3 is 15 residues long. The trim removed 6 bases at V and 4 bases at J, leaving 7 bases unmatched. The DNA for the CDR3 is TGTGCCAGCAGGCCGACTAGCGGGAGAGAGTACGAGCAGTACTTC. It is translated as CASRPTSGREYEQYF.

This clone has a handful of counts. This CDR3 is CASSQQTEKLFF. The CDR3 nucleotides read TGTGCCAGCAGTCAACAGACCGAAAAACTGTTTTTT. The chain joins TRBV28 to TRBJ1-4; D remains unclear. Trimming removed 5 bases at V and 8 bases at J, with 9 bases between. The CDR3 consists of 12 residues. The germline CDR1 and CDR2 sequences are MDHEN and SYDVKM.

The gene calls are TRBV28 and TRBJ2-1; 9 nucleotides line up with TRBD2. The CDR3 consists of 21 residues. Trimming took 2 bases from V and 9 from J; bases not matched to a gene: 26. Per germline, CDR1 MDHEN and CDR2 SYDVKM. CDR3 DNA: TGTGCCAGCAGTTTACAAATAGCGGGAGAACCAGCTAAAGGTTATCATGGTGAGCAGTTCTTC. Its translation: CASSLQIAGEPAKGYHGEQFF.

This chain links TRBV7-3 with TRBJ2-5; 10 nucleotides line up with TRBD2. Germline values: CDR1 SGHTA, CDR2 FQGTGA. This CDR3 is built from 16 residues. The J segment lost 5 bases and the V segment lost 5 bases, leaving 11 bases of the junction unmatched. CDR3 DNA: TGTGCCAGCAGCATAGGAGCGGGGGGGTCGGATGAGACCCAGTACTTC. This encodes CASSIGAGGSDETQYF.

V and J are TRBV12-3 or TRBV12-4 and TRBJ2-7; 7 bases are a match to TRBD1. V dropped 6 bases and J dropped 5; count of bases not matched to a gene: 4. This CDR3 comprises 12 residues. The CDR3 loop is CASRQGWHEQYF. The DNA of the CDR3 is TGTGCCAGCAGACAGGGGTGGCACGAGCAGTACTTC.

The V and J genes are TRBV6-5 and TRBJ2-3; a possible D gene is TRBD2 (6 bases). Trimming shortened V by 6 bases and J by 1 base, and 11 bases separated the two germline ends. In germline, CDR1 is MNHEY, CDR2 SVGAGI. The CDR3 has 14 residues. The CDR3 DNA follows: TGTGCCAGCAGCGGGGGTCACCGCACAGATACGCAGTATTTT. As protein: CASSGGHRTDTQYF.

V gene TRBV25-1 combines with J gene TRBJ1-6, with D maybe TRBD1 (6 bases). Trimming shortened V by 8 bases and J by 7 bases, and 18 bases separated the two germline ends. The CDR3 covers 15 residues. Looked up from germline, CDR1 is MGHDK and CDR2 is SYGVNS. CDR3 DNA: TGTGCCAGCGGAAAATCAGGACAGTCCAATTCACCCCTCCACTTT. The encoded protein is CASGKSGQSNSPLHF. The full variable domain, in which reference TRBV25-1 and TRBJ1-6 provide the parts outside the CDR3, is EADIYQTPRYLVIGTGKKITLECSQTMGHDKMYWYQQDPGMELHLIHYSYGVNSTEKGDLSSESTVSRIRTEHFPLTLESARPSHTSQYLCASGKSGQSNSPLHFGNGTRLTVT.

The chain uses TRBV2 and TRBJ1-6; D gene ambiguous. The CDR3 sequence is 13 residues long. V was pared by 7 bases and J by 7 bases, with 11 bases between. Germline CDR1 SNHLY, CDR2 FYNNEI. CDR3 in DNA: TGTGCCAGCACAGAGGCACAAAATTCACCCCTCCACTTT. It encodes CASTEAQNSPLHF.

CDR3 sequence (DNA): TGTGCCAGCAGTGAAGCGCGGGGGGCGGGTCAGCCCCAGCATTTT. Residues: CASSEARGAGQPQHF. This chain connects TRBV2 to TRBJ1-5; perhaps TRBD1 as D (6 bases). V lost 0 bases and J lost 6, with 12 bases in between. The CDR3 loop spans 15 amino acids. Germline values: CDR1 SNHLY, CDR2 FYNNEI.

The V and J genes are TRBV6-5 and TRBJ1-1; the D gene is possibly TRBD1 (6 bases). The V end lost 7 bases, the J end lost 2 bases, and 17 bases lay between the germline ends. The CDR3 is 15 amino acids. Germline V gene sequence: CDR1 MNHEY, CDR2 SVGAGI. In DNA, the CDR3 is TGTGCCAGCACAGGATACTTACAGGGCAACACTGAAGCTTTCTTT. It encodes CASTGYLQGNTEAFF.

This chain joins TRBV11-2 and TRBJ2-1; no clear D gene. CDR3 length equals 13 residues. From germline, CDR1 is SGHAT and CDR2 FQNNGV. Trimming pared 3 bases from V and 8 bases from J, leaving 11 bases between. The DNA of the CDR3 is TGTGCCAGCAGCTTTTACGTCTCGGATGAGCAGTTCTTC. Its protein is CASSFYVSDEQFF.

This chain links TRBV18 with TRBJ1-1, with 9 nucleotides matching TRBD1. Germline V gives CDR1 KGHSH, CDR2 LQKENI. Germline trimming cut 2 bases from V and 6 bases from J; bases unmatched to any gene: 10. The CDR3 totals 16 residues. CDR3 bases: TGTGCCAGCTCACCAGGGGAATCTCGGACAGGGGCTGAAGCTTTCTTT. The encoded protein is CASSPGESRTGAEAFF.

The chain joins TRBV4-3 to TRBJ2-2; TRBD2 is a possible D gene (5 bases). Germline CDR1 and CDR2: LGHNA and YSLEER. The CDR3 runs 16 residues. V shed 1 base and J shed 1 base, with 10 bases lying between them. The DNA for the CDR3 is TGCGCCAGCAGCCAAGCCCTCCGGGGGAACACCGGGGAGCTGTTTTTT. Its translation: CASSQALRGNTGELFF.

The rearrangement joins TRBV5-1 to TRBJ1-2; D is unclear. This CDR3 region has 16 residues. V was shortened by 0 bases and J by 8 bases, with 20 bases between the two germline ends. Germline V lookup: CDR1 SGHRS, CDR2 YFSETQ. The CDR3 DNA follows: TGCGCCAGCAGCTTGGAGGCAGGTTTGATCCCCTACGGCTACACCTTC. This codes for CASSLEAGLIPYGYTF.

V usage is TRBV27 and J usage is TRBJ2-1; TRBD1 aligns across 10 bases. The CDR3 extends over 16 amino acids. Germline V CDR1 and CDR2: MNHEY, SMNVEV (reference sequence). The trim removed 3 bases at V and 9 bases at J, leaving 11 bases unmatched. The CDR3 region is CASSLIGTGVKSEQFF. The CDR3 DNA follows: TGTGCCAGCAGTTTGATTGGGACAGGGGTTAAAAGTGAGCAGTTCTTC.

The chain combines TRBV6-5 with TRBJ1-4; a weak D match, TRBD1 (5 bases). Trimming removed 8 bases at V and 7 bases at J, with 14 bases between. CDR3 size: 13 residues. CDR1 and CDR2 from the germline V gene are MNHEY and SVGAGI. As DNA, the CDR3 is TGTGCCAGCGCCGCGCGGAGGGGTGAAAAACTGTTTTTT. This encodes CASAARRGEKLFF.

This chain uses TRBV4-1 with TRBJ1-2; D is unresolved. V lost 1 base, J lost 4 bases, and 19 bases lay in between. The germline V gene has CDR1 MGHRA and CDR2 YSYEKL. CDR3 size: 17 residues. The CDR3 nucleotides are TGCGCCAGCAGCCAAGTTACCCCCGAGATTGCTGGCTATGGCTACACCTTC. It encodes CASSQVTPEIAGYGYTF.

This clone was seen a single time. The rearrangement uses TRBV5-1 and TRBJ1-4, with unresolved D. The ends were cut back, 3 bases at V and 3 bases at J, with 9 bases in the middle. This CDR3 spans 14 amino acids. Germline-derived CDR1 and CDR2 are SGHRS and YFSETQ. The CDR3 protein is CASSYAGSNEKLFF. DNA for the CDR3: TGCGCCAGCAGCTATGCCGGGTCTAATGAAAAACTGTTTTTT.

This clone is a singleton in its sample. DNA for the CDR3: TGTGCCAGCTCACCACCGCCCGGACAGGGCCTTCGGTCGGATACGCAGTATTTT. It codes for CASSPPPGQGLRSDTQYF. The genes are TRBV18 and TRBJ2-3; 8 bases are a match to TRBD1. The germline V gene encodes CDR1 KGHSH and CDR2 LQKENI. J lost 6 bases, V lost 0 bases, and 14 bases had no gene match. The CDR3 consists of 18 residues.

The chain joins TRBV30 to TRBJ1-2; the D is unclear. V was cut by 0 bases and J by 7 bases, with 12 bases left in between. Germline CDR1 is GTSNPN and CDR2 is SVGIG (reference sequence). This CDR3 has 13 residues. CDR3 region: CAWSVWREAGYTF. DNA for the CDR3: TGTGCCTGGAGTGTTTGGAGGGAAGCTGGCTACACCTTC.

This chain joins TRBV7-9 and TRBJ2-5; D gene uncertain. Germline loops: CDR1 SEHNR, CDR2 FQNEAQ (reference sequence). The germline V and J ends were trimmed by 5 bases and 1 base, with 5 bases remaining between them. The CDR3 totals 12 residues. The DNA for the CDR3 is TGTGCCAGCAGCGAGATCCAAGAGACCCAGTACTTC. This translates into CASSEIQETQYF.

The chain is built from TRBV13 and TRBJ2-3; 11 bases line up with TRBD2. Germline CDR1 and CDR2: PRHDT and FYEKMQ (reference sequence). The CDR3 is made up of 16 amino acids. Germline trimming cut 6 bases from V and 4 bases from J; bases unmatched to any gene: 9. CDR3 region: CASSPTSGSTADTQYF. In nucleotides, the CDR3 is TGTGCCAGCAGTCCCACTAGCGGGAGTACGGCAGATACGCAGTATTTT.

The chain is built from TRBV7-2 and TRBJ2-1; D is uncertain. Trimming pared 5 bases from V and 3 bases from J, leaving 14 bases between. Germline values: CDR1 SGHTA, CDR2 FQGNSA. The CDR3 is 15 residues long. CDR3 loop: CASSPKIPFYNEQFF. The CDR3 region has the DNA TGTGCCAGCAGCCCTAAAATCCCTTTCTACAATGAGCAGTTCTTC.

The gene calls are TRBV11-2 and TRBJ2-1; D is unresolved. The CDR3 spans 13 residues. CDR1 and CDR2 from the germline V gene are SGHAT and FQNNGV. The ends were cut back, 4 bases at V and 1 base at J, with 5 bases in the middle. The CDR3 here is CASSSGSYNEQFF. Written as DNA, the CDR3 is TGTGCCAGCAGCTCAGGATCCTACAATGAGCAGTTCTTC.

The chain joins TRBV28 to TRBJ2-1; no clear D. The CDR3 contains 16 residues. The germline V gene has CDR1 MDHEN and CDR2 SYDVKM. Trimming took 5 bases from V and 0 from J, leaving 14 bases between them. The CDR3 spells CASSPMESYSYNEQFF. Written as DNA, the CDR3 is TGTGCCAGCAGTCCAATGGAGTCTTACTCCTACAATGAGCAGTTCTTC.

The rearrangement uses TRBV6-2 or TRBV6-3 and TRBJ2-3; D may be TRBD1 (5 bases). V was cut by 3 bases and J by 2 bases, with 12 bases left in between. This CDR3 contains 15 residues. Germline values: CDR1 MNHEY, CDR2 SVGEGT. This CDR3 is CASSYNPGSTDTQYF. For the CDR3, the DNA is TGTGCCAGCAGTTATAATCCAGGGTCCACAGATACGCAGTATTTT.